This is a list of T cell receptor beta chains from one sample in a study of T cells in Graves' hyperthyroidism and ophthalmopathy. TCRdb reprocessed the multiplex PCR reads via MiXCR and lists one record per CDR3 protein. Of under 600,000 distinct CDR3 sequences listed, approximately 15% are singletons. Input material: blood. The receptors come from a woman aged 40 to 49 with Graves' ophthalmopathy. Both conserved end residues are part of each CDR3. The D gene is left open where the match is weak. The size entry is marked missing in some rows and otherwise reads once, few, many or a size class.

cdr3_nt cdr3_aa j_call v_call clone_size d_call
TGTGCCAGCAGGCGACAGACGAACACCGGGGAGCTGTTTTTT CASRRQTNTGELFF TRBJ2-2 TRBV6-1 - -
TGTGCCAGTAGCCAGCCTGGAGACCAGGAGCACTTC CASSQPGDQEHF TRBJ2-7 TRBV19 - -
TGTGCCAGCAGCTTGGTGGCGGGACGGGGCAATTCACCCCTCCACTTT CASSLVAGRGNSPLHF TRBJ1-6 TRBV11-2 - -
TGCAGGCTGGACCCTTCCCACACAGATACGCAGTATTTT CRLDPSHTDTQYF TRBJ2-3 TRBV20-1 many -
TGCGCCAGCAGCCAAGATGGGCTAGCGGGAGGGCGTCACACCGGGGAGCTGTTTTTT CASSQDGLAGGRHTGELFF TRBJ2-2 TRBV4-1 many TRBD2
- CASSSSGNRNSPLHF TRBJ1-6 TRBV12-3/TRBV12-4 few -
TGTGCCACAGCCCGGGACAGGGTATTAGAGACCCAGTACTTC CATARDRVLETQYF TRBJ2-5 TRBV15 - TRBD1
TGCAGCGTTGCAGGGACAGGGATGGAGACCCAGTACTTC CSVAGTGMETQYF TRBJ2-5 TRBV29-1 - TRBD1
TGTGCCAGCAGCTTGGGGTTAAGGACCTACAATGAGCAGTTCTTC CASSLGLRTYNEQFF TRBJ2-1 TRBV5-5 few -
TGTGCCAGCAGCGGCCCCTTGGGACAGGGCGGGGACTGGGGAACCGGGGAGCTGTTTTTT CASSGPLGQGGDWGTGELFF TRBJ2-2 TRBV9 few TRBD1
TGTGCCAGCAGTGGAGAAGGAGAGACCCAGTACTTC CASSGEGETQYF TRBJ2-5 TRBV2 many -
TGTGCCGGCGCCAGAGGTGCCATGGGGACGGGGAGGGAGACCCAGTACTTC CAGARGAMGTGRETQYF TRBJ2-5 TRBV6-1 many -
TGTGCCAGCAGCCCGAAATCTGGGAACGCCTACGAGCAGTACTTC CASSPKSGNAYEQYF TRBJ2-7 TRBV11-2 many -
TGTGCCAGCAGTCTAATGGAGACGGACTACGAGCAGTACTTC CASSLMETDYEQYF TRBJ2-7 TRBV2 many -
TGTGCCAGCTCACCTCAGGAAAACATTCAGTACTTC CASSPQENIQYF TRBJ2-4 TRBV18 few -
TGTGCCAGTAAGAGGACAGGCCAAGAGACCCAGTACTTC CASKRTGQETQYF TRBJ2-5 TRBV2 many TRBD1
TGTGCCAGCAGCCTCCGGGACAGGGGGCGAGGTGAAAAACTGTTTTTT CASSLRDRGRGEKLFF TRBJ1-4 TRBV3-1 many TRBD1
TGTGCCAGCAGTGAAGTGGAGAGTCAGCCCCAGCATTTT CASSEVESQPQHF TRBJ1-5 TRBV2 - -
TGCAGCGTTGAAGGCAGGTATCTTCTAGACGGGAGCTCCTACAATGAGCAGTTCTTC CSVEGRYLLDGSSYNEQFF TRBJ2-1 TRBV29-1 many -
TGTGCCAGCAGCTCGGACAGGGCCCTGCTATATGGCTACACCTTC CASSSDRALLYGYTF TRBJ1-2 TRBV7-9 - TRBD1
TGTGCCAGCACCGGCAAGCGGGAGGGTTGGTACGAGCAGTACTTC CASTGKREGWYEQYF TRBJ2-7 TRBV7-2 many TRBD2
TGTGCCAGTAGTCAGTTAGCGGGGGGTTTGAACACCGGGGAGCTGTTTTTT CASSQLAGGLNTGELFF TRBJ2-2 TRBV19 - TRBD2